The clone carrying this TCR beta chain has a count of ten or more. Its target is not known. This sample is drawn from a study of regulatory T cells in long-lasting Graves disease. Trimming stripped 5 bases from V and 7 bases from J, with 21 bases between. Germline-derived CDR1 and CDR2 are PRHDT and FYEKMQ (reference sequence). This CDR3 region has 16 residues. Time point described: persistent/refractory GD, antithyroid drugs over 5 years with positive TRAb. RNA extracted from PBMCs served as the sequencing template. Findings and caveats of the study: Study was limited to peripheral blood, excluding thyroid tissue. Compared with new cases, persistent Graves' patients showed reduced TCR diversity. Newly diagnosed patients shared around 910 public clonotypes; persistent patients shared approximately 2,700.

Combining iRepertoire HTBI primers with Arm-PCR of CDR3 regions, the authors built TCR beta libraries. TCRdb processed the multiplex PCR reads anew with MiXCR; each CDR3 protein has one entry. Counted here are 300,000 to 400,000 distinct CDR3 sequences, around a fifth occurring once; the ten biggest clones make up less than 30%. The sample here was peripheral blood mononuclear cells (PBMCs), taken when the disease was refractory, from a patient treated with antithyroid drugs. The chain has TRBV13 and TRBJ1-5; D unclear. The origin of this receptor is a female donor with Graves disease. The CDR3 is CASSRTGRMVSQPQHF. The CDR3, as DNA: TGTGCCAGCAGCCGAACCGGACGGATGGTAAGCCAGCCCCAGCATTTT. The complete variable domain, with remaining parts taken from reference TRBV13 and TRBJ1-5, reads AAGVIQSPRHLIKEKRETATLKCYPIPRHDTVYWYQQGPGQDPQFLISFYEKMQSDKGSIPDRFSAQQFSDYHSELNMSSLELGDSALYFCASSRTGRMVSQPQHFGDGTRLSIL.